Following are 6 T cell receptor beta chains from one sample sequenced in a study of T cell changes during pregnancy in multiple sclerosis. Assay used: immunoSEQ multiplex PCR; TCRdb lists only in-frame clones, some missing. The sample has 75,000 to 95,000 clones; 89% are singletons. Specimen: peripheral blood, collected in the first trimester of pregnancy. These receptors all stem from a female donor in good health, enrolled as a control in a pregnancy study.

The CDR3 loop is CASSLVGTSGIEQYF. The CDR3 DNA reads as TGTGCCAGCAGCTTGGTGGGGACTAGCGGGATCGAGCAGTACTTC. The genes are TRBV5-6 and TRBJ2-7; 13 bases fit TRBD2. The CDR3 is 15 residues long. J was trimmed by 6 bases and V by 0 bases; bases with no gene match: 3. CDR1 and CDR2 (germline): SGHDT, YYEEEE.

The V and J genes are TRBV9 and TRBJ1-1; 8 nucleotides align to TRBD1. Germline values: CDR1 SGDLS, CDR2 YYNGEE. V lost 3 bases and J lost 1; bases outside the gene matches: 5. The CDR3 contains 15 residues. The CDR3 DNA follows: TGTGCCAGCAGCGCAGACAGGGGTGGGAACACTGAAGCTTTCTTT. This codes for CASSADRGGNTEAFF.

In DNA, the CDR3 is TGTGCCAGCAGTTTGGGTTCCTCGGGGGAGTACTTC. Its protein is CASSLGSSGEYF. J is TRBJ2-7 and V is TRBV27; the D gene is possibly TRBD2 (6 bases). Germline V lookup: CDR1 MNHEY, CDR2 SMNVEV (reference sequence). V was clipped by 3 bases and J by 11 bases, with 14 bases between them. The CDR3 runs 12 residues.

CDR3 sequence (DNA): TGTGCCAGTAGTATCGACAGGGCTCAGAACACTGAAGCTTTCTTT. This sequence encodes CASSIDRAQNTEAFF. The chain recombines TRBV19 with TRBJ1-1; 7 bases line up with TRBD1. Per germline, CDR1 LNHDA and CDR2 SQIVND (reference sequence). The J segment lost 1 base and the V segment lost 3 bases, leaving 5 bases of the junction unmatched. CDR3 length: 15 amino acids.

The chain links TRBV11-2 to TRBJ2-1; a weak D match, TRBD2 (6 bases). The V and J ends lost 0 bases and 4 bases respectively, with 10 bases between them. The germline gives CDR1 SGHAT, CDR2 FQNNGV. The CDR3 has 15 amino acids. DNA for the CDR3: TGTGCCAGCAGCTTAGAGAGAAGCGGGTACAATGAGCAGTTCTTC. Translated, it gives CASSLERSGYNEQFF.

The chain combines TRBV19 with TRBJ2-3; a possible D gene is TRBD2 (6 bases). The germline V gene encodes CDR1 LNHDA and CDR2 SQIVND (reference sequence). The CDR3 covers 17 residues. The V end lost 2 bases, the J end lost 2 bases, and 17 bases lay between the germline ends. Here the CDR3 DNA reads TGTGCCAGTAGTATAAGGGGCCGGGGGATCTACACAGATACGCAGTATTTT. Translation gives CASSIRGRGIYTDTQYF.